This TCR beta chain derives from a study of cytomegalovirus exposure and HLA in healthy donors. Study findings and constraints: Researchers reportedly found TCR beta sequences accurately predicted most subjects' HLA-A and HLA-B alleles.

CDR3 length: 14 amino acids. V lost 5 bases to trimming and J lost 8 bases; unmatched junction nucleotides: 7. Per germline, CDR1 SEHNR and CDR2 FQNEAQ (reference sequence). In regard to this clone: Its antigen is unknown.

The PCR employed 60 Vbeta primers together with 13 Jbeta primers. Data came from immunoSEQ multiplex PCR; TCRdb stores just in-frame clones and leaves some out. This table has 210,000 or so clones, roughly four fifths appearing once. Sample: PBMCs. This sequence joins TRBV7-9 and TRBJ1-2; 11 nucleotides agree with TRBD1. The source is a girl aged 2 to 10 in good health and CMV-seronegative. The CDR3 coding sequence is TGTGCCAGCAGCCTTGGACAGGGGGCAGAGGGCTACACCTTC. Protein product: CASSLGQGAEGYTF. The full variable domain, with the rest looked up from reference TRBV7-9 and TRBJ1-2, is DTGVSQNPRHKITKRGQNVTFRCDPISEHNRLYWYRQTLGQGPEFLTYFQNEAQLEKSRLLSDRFSAERPKGSFSTLEIQRTEQGDSAMYLCASSLGQGAEGYTFGSGTRLTVV.